This T cell receptor beta chain was sequenced for a study of blood T cells in healthy people across ages. This clonotype was counted at least ten times. Peripheral blood from each donor was collected in a volume of 9.5 to 10 milliliters. Combining a sample-barcoded 5' primer with a J-beta primer mix, a second PCR ran for roughly 7 to 12 cycles. Via MiXCR, TCRdb re-called the 5' RACE reads, giving one row per CDR3 protein. The table has hundreds of thousands of distinct CDR3 sequences, around 20% seen once. The CDR3 runs 15 residues. V shed 0 bases, J shed 5 bases, and the junction held 8 bases outside the gene matches. CDR1 and CDR2 from the germline V gene are DFQATT and SNEGSKA (reference sequence).

The rearrangement links TRBV20-1 to TRBJ2-3, with 7 positions matching TRBD2. This sequence originates from a man aged 65-85 years in good health. The sequenced sample was blood. The CDR3 DNA is TGCAGTGCTAGAGATCTCGCGGGAGTGGGAGATACGCAGTATTTT. It codes for CSARDLAGVGDTQYF.